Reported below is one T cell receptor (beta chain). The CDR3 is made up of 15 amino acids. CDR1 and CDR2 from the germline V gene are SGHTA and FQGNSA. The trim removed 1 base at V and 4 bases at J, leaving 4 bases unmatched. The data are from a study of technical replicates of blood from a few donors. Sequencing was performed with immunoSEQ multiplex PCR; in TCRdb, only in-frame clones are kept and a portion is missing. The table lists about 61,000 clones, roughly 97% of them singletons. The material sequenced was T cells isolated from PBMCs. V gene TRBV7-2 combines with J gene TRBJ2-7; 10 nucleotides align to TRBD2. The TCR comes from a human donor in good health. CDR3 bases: TGTGCCAGCAGCTTAGTGGCTAGCGGGGGATACGAGCAGTACTTC. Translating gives CASSLVASGGYEQYF.